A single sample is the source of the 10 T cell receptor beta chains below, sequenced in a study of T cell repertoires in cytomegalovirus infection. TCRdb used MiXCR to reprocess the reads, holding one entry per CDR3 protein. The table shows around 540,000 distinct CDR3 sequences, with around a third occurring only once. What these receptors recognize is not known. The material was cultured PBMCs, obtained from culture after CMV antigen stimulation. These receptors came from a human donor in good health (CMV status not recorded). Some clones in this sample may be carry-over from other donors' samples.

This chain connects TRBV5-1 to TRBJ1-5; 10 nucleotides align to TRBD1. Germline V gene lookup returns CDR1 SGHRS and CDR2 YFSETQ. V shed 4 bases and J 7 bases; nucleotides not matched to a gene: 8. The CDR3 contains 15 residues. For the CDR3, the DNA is TGCGCCAGCAGCGCCGGACAGGGGGAGGGCCAGCCCCAGCATTTT. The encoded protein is CASSAGQGEGQPQHF.

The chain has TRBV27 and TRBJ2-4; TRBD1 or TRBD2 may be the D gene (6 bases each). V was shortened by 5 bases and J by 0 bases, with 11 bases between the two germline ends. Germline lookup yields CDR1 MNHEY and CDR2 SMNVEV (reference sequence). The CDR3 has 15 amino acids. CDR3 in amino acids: CASSRGGLAKNIQYF. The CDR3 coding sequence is TGTGCCAGCAGTCGAGGGGGACTAGCCAAAAACATTCAGTACTTC.

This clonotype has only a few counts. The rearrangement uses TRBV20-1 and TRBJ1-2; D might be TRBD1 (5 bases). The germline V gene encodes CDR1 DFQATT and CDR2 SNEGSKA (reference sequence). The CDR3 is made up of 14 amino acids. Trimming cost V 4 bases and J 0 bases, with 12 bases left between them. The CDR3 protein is CSATRDGANYGYTF. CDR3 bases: TGCAGTGCTACTCGGGACGGAGCTAACTATGGCTACACCTTC.

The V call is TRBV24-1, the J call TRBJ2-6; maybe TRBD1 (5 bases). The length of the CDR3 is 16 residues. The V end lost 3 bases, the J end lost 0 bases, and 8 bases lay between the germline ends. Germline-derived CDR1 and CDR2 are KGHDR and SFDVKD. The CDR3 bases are TGTGCCACCAGTGATCGACAGACCTCTGGGGCCAACGTCCTGACTTTC. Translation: CATSDRQTSGANVLTF.

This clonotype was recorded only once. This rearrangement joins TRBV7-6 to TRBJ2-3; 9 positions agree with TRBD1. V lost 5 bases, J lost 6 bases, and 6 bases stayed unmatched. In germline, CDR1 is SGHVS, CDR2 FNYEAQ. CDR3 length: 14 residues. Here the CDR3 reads CASSQTGGRDTQYF. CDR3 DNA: TGTGCCAGCAGCCAAACAGGGGGCAGGGATACGCAGTATTTT.

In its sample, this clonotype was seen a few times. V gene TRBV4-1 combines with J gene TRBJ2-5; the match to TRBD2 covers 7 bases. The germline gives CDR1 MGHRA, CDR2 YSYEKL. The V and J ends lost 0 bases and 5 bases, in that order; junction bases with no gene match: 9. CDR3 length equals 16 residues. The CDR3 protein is CASSQDLDAGVETQYF. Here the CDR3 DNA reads TGCGCCAGCAGCCAAGATCTGGACGCGGGAGTCGAGACCCAGTACTTC.

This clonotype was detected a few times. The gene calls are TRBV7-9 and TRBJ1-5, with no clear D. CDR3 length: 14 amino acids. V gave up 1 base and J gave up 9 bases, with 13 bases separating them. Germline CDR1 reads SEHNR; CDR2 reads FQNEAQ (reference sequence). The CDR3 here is CASSLGGSGWPQHF. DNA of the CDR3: TGTGCCAGCAGCTTAGGAGGATCGGGGTGGCCCCAGCATTTT.

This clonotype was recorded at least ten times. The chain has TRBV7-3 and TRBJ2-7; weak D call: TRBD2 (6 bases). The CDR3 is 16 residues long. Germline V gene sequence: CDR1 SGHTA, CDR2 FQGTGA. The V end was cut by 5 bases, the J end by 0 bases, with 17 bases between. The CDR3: CASSRTGTGSSYEQYF. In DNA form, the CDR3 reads TGTGCCAGCAGCCGTACCGGGACTGGGAGCTCCTACGAGCAGTACTTC.

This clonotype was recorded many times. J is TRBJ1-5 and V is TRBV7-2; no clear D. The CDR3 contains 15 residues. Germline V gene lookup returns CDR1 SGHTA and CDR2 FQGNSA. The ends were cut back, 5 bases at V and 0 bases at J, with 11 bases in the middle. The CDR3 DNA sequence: TGTGCCAGCAGCGCCCAGAGTTATAGCAATCAGCCCCAGCATTTT. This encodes CASSAQSYSNQPQHF.

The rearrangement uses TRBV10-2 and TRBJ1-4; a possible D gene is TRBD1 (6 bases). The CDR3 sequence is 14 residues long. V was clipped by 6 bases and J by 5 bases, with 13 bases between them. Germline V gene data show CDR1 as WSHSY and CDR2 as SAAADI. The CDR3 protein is CASSTGISNEKLFF. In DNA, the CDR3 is TGCGCCAGCAGCACAGGGATTTCGAATGAAAAACTGTTTTTT.